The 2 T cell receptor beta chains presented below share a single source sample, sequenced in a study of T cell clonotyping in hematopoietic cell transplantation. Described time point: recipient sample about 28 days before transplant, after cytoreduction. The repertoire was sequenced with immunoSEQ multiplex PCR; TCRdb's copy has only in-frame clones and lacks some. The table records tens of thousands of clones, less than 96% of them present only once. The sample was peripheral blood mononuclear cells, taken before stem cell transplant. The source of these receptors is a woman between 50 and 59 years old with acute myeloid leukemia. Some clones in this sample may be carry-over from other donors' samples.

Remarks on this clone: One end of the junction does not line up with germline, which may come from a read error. The CDR3 region is CASSLGGGNYEQYF. For the CDR3, the DNA is TGTGCCAGCAGCCTAGGAGGTGGGAACTACGAGCAGTACTTC. The chain employs TRBV13 and TRBJ2-7; D might be TRBD2 (5 bases). The CDR3 is made up of 14 amino acids. Germline assignment: CDR1 PRHDT and CDR2 FYEKMQ (reference sequence).

The CDR3 region has the DNA TGTGCCAGCAGTTACGGGGGGTTAATGAACACTGAAGCTTTCTTT. This encodes CASSYGGLMNTEAFF. V is TRBV6-6 and J is TRBJ1-1, with D perhaps matching TRBD1 (5 bases). CDR1 is MNHNY and CDR2 is SVGAGI in the germline V gene (reference sequence). The CDR3 covers 15 residues. V dropped 2 bases and J dropped 0 bases, with 10 bases sitting between them.